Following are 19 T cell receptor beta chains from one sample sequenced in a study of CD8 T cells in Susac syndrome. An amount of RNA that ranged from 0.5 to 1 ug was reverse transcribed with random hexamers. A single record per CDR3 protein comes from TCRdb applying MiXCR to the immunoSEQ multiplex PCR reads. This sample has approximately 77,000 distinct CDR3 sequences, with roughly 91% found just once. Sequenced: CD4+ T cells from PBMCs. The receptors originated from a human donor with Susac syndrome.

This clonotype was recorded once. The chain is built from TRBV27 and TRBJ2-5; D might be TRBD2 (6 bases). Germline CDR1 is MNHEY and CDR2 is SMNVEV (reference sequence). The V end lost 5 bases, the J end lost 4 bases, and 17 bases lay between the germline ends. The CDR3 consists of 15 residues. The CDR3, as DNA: TGTGCCAGCAGTACCCGTGGGACTCTGGTAGAGACCCAGTACTTC. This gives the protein CASSTRGTLVETQYF.

In DNA form, the CDR3 reads TGCAGCGTTGCTTTAAAGACAGGGGTGACTGAAGCTTTCTTT. Translation: CSVALKTGVTEAFF. The chain couples TRBV29-1 to TRBJ1-1, with 8 positions matching TRBD1. After removal of 4 bases from V and 5 bases from J, the junction contained 9 bases not matched to a gene. The CDR3 covers 14 residues. Germline lookup yields CDR1 SQVTM and CDR2 ANQGSEA.

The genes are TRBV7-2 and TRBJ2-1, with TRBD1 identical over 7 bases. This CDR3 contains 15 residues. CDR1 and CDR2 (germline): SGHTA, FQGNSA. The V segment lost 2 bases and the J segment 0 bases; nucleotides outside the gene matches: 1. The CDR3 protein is CASSLKGASYNEQFF. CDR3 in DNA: TGTGCCAGCAGCTTAAAGGGGGCCTCCTACAATGAGCAGTTCTTC.

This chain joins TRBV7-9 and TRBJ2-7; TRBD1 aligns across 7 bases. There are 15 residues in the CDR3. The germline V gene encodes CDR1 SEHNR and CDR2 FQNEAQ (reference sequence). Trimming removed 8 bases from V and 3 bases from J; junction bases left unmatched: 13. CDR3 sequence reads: CASGELTGLGYEQYF. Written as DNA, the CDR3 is TGTGCCAGCGGAGAATTGACAGGGTTGGGCTACGAGCAGTACTTC.

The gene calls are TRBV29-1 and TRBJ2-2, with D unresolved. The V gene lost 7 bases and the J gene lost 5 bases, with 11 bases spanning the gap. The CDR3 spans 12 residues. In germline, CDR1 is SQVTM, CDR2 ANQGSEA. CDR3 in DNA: TGCAGCGCACGGACGGGTACCGGGGAGCTGTTTTTT. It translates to CSARTGTGELFF.

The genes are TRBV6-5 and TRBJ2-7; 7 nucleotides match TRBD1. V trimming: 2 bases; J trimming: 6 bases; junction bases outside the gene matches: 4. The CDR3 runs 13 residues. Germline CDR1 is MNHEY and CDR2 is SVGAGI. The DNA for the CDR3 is TGTGCCAGCAGTTACGGGACAGTTGGCGAGCAGTACTTC. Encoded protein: CASSYGTVGEQYF.

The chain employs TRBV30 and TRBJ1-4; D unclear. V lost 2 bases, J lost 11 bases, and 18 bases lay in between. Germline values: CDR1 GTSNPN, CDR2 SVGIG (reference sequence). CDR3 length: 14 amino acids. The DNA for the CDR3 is TGTGCCTGGAGTTTGCAGGCCAGCGAAAGCAAACTGTTTTTT. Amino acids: CAWSLQASESKLFF.

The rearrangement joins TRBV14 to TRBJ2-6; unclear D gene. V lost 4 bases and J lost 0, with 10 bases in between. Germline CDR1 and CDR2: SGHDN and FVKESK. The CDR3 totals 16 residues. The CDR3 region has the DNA TGTGCCAGCAGCCCGGGTTTAAGCTCTGGGGCCAACGTCCTGACTTTC. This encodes CASSPGLSSGANVLTF. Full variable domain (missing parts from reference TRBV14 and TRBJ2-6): EAGVTQFPSHSVIEKGQTVTLRCDPISGHDNLYWYRRVMGKEIKFLLHFVKESKQDESGMPNNRFLAERTGGTYSTLKVQPAELEDSGVYFCASSPGLSSGANVLTFGAGSRLTVL.

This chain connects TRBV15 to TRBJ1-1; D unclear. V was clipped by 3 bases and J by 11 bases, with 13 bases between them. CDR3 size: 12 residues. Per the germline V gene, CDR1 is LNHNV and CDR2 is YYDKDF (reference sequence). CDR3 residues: CATSREKRRAFF. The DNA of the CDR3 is TGTGCCACCAGCAGGGAGAAGCGACGGGCTTTCTTT.

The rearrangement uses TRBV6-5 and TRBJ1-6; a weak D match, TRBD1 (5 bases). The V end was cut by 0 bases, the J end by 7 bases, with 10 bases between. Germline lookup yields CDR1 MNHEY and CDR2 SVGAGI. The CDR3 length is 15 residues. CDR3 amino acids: CASSYSGQVNSPLHF. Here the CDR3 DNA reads TGTGCCAGCAGTTACTCGGGGCAGGTCAATTCACCCCTCCACTTT.

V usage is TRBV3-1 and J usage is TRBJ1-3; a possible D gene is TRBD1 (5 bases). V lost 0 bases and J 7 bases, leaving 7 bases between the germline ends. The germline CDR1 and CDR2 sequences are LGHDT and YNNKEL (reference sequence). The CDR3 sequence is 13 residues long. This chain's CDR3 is CASSQDWGNTIYF. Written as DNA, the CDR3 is TGTGCCAGCAGCCAAGATTGGGGGAACACCATATATTTT.

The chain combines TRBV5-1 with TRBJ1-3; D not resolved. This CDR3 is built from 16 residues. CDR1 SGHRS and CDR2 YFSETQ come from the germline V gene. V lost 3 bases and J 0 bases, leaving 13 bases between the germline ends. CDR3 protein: CASSSGPLGSGNTIYF. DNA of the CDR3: TGCGCCAGCAGCTCCGGGCCCCTAGGCTCTGGAAACACCATATATTTT.

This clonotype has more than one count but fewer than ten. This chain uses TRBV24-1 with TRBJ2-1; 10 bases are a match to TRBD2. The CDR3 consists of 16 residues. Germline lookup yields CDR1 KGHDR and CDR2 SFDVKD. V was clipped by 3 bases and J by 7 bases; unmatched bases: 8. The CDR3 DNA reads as TGTGCCACCAGTGATCCAGCGGGAGGGCCTAGGAATGAGCAGTTCTTC. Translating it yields CATSDPAGGPRNEQFF.

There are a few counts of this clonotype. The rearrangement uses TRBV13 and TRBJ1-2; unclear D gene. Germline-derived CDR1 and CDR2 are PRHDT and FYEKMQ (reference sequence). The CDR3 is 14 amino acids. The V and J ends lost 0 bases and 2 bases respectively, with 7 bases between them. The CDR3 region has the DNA TGTGCCAGCAGCTTAGGGACGGTAAACTATGGCTACACCTTC. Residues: CASSLGTVNYGYTF.

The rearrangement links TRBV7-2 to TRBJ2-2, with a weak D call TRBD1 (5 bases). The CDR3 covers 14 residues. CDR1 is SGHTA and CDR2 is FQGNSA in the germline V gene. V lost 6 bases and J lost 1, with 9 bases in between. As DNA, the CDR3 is TGTGCCAGCAGGTCCGACAGGAACACCGGGGAGCTGTTTTTT. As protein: CASRSDRNTGELFF.

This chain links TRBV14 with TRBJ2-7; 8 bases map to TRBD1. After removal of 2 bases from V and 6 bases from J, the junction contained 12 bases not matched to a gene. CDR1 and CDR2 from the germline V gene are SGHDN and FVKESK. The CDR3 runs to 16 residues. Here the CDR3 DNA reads TGTGCCAGCAGCCAATGCTCCGGAGGACAGGGATGCGAGCAGTACTTC. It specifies CASSQCSGGQGCEQYF.

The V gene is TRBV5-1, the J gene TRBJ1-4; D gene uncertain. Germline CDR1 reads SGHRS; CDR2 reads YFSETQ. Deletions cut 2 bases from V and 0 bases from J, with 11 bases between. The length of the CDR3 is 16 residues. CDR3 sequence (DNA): TGCGCCAGCAGCTTAAGTGTGGGAACAACTAATGAAAAACTGTTTTTT. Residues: CASSLSVGTTNEKLFF.

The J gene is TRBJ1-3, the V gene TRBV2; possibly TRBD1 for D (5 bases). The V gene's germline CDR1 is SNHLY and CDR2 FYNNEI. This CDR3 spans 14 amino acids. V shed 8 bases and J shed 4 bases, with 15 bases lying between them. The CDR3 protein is CASGSAGTGNTIYF. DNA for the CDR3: TGTGCCAGCGGAAGTGCAGGGACGGGAAACACCATATATTTT. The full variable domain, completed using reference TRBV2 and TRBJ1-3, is EPEVTQTPSHQVTQMGQEVILRCVPISNHLYFYWYRQILGQKVEFLVSFYNNEISEKSEIFDDQFSVERPDGSNFTLKIRSTKLEDSAMYFCASGSAGTGNTIYFGEGSWLTVV.

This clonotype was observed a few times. CDR3: CASSFSWETQYF. CDR3 in DNA: TGTGCCAGCAGTTTCTCCTGGGAGACCCAGTACTTC. The rearrangement links TRBV28 to TRBJ2-5; the D is unclear. Germline V gene lookup returns CDR1 MDHEN and CDR2 SYDVKM. V lost 3 bases, J lost 5 bases, and 7 bases lay in between. There are 12 residues in the CDR3.